This TCR beta chain was recovered during a study of neoadjuvant anti-PD-1 for oral cavity cancer. On this clone itself: Its antigen is unidentified.

In germline, CDR1 is SGHRS, CDR2 YFSETQ. V gave up 9 bases and J gave up 5 bases; unmatched junction bases: 13. The CDR3 runs to 14 residues. Findings and caveats of the study: Post-nivolumab, blood T cell clonality was significantly elevated in non-responders.

Libraries were prepared by immunoSEQ multiplex PCR; TCRdb keeps only in-frame clonotypes and omits some of them. The sample gives roughly 14,000 clones, 70% of which show up once; approximately 2.1% is in the top ten. The V gene is TRBV5-1, the J gene TRBJ2-5; TRBD2 agrees at 7 bases. The input for sequencing was PBMCs, taken before nivolumab (anti-PD-1) treatment. The clonotype was recovered from a person between 40 and 80 years old with oral cavity squamous cell carcinoma. In DNA, the CDR3 is TGCGCCACCGCGACTAGCAGCTACGGGGAGACCCAGTACTTC. This codes for CATATSSYGETQYF.